This TCR beta chain is drawn from a study of T cells in Graves' hyperthyroidism and ophthalmopathy. As regards this clonotype: Its antigen remains unknown.

RNA transcripts were the template for amplifying TCR beta CDR3 regions. HTBI primers were employed in a first-round RT-PCR of the TCR CDR3. One entry per CDR3 protein, called by TCRdb with MiXCR from the multiplex PCR reads. The sample lists more than 350,000 distinct CDR3 sequences, under 15% occurring once. General study results and limits: Blood also showed most of the thyroid clonotypes that were expanded above 0.001.

The germline CDR1 and CDR2 sequences are KGHSH and LQKENI. The V end was cut by 3 bases, the J end by 1 base, with 10 bases between. The CDR3 consists of 14 residues. Stability of Graves' hyperthyroidism was defined as absent ophthalmopathy progression within 18 months. Subjects aged 18 to 65 presented with newly diagnosed hyperthyroidism of less than 2 months' duration. Thyroid ultrasound, orbital computed tomography, clinical symptoms, and serum thyroxine and TRAb underpinned diagnoses. Sample: blood. V is TRBV18 and J is TRBJ2-7; TRBD1 or TRBD2 may be the D gene (5 bases each). This TCR derives from a woman between 25 and 40 years old with Graves' hyperthyroidism. CDR3 residues: CASSPGRLSYEQYF. As DNA, the CDR3 is TGTGCCAGCTCACCGGGACGGCTATCCTACGAGCAGTACTTC.